Below are 5 T cell receptor beta chains sequenced from a single sample in a study of Graves' ophthalmopathy and Graves' hyperthyroidism. The sequenced template was RNA, covering the TCR beta CDR3 region. RT-PCR with HTBI primers came first, then second-round multiplex PCR. One entry per CDR3 protein results from TCRdb running MiXCR on the multiplex PCR reads. The sample records about 700,000 distinct CDR3 sequences, 35% to 50% being singletons. Sample: peripheral blood. All receptors derive from an adult man with Graves' ophthalmopathy.

The V and J genes are TRBV20-1 and TRBJ2-6; 10 bases are a match to TRBD1. CDR1 is DFQATT, CDR2 SNEGSKA, per germline (reference sequence). The CDR3 spans 16 residues. Trimming took 5 bases from V and 4 from J; bases not matched to a gene: 8. CDR3 in amino acids: CSADGQGVGGANVLTF. The CDR3 nucleotides are TGCAGTGCTGACGGACAGGGGGTAGGGGGGGCCAACGTCCTGACTTTC.

J is TRBJ1-6 and V is TRBV25-1, with D uncertain. The CDR3 length is 13 residues. The germline V and J ends were trimmed by 8 bases and 9 bases, with 14 bases remaining between them. Per the germline V gene, CDR1 is MGHDK and CDR2 is SYGVNS. The CDR3 protein is CASVAQEGSPLHF. CDR3 sequence (DNA): TGTGCCAGCGTTGCACAAGAGGGTTCACCCCTCCACTTT.

This clonotype was observed a handful of times. The chain recombines TRBV20-1 with TRBJ2-7, with D perhaps being TRBD1 or TRBD2 (6 bases each). CDR3 size: 14 residues. The germline V and J ends were trimmed by 6 bases and 3 bases, with 18 bases remaining between them. Germline V gene sequence: CDR1 DFQATT, CDR2 SNEGSKA (reference sequence). The CDR3 region is CSAKKGDSYYEQYF. CDR3 bases: TGCAGTGCAAAGAAGGGGGACTCATACTACGAGCAGTACTTC.

This chain uses TRBV2 with TRBJ2-3; TRBD1 matches 9 bases. Looked up from germline, CDR1 is SNHLY and CDR2 is FYNNEI. The CDR3 has 15 amino acids. After removal of 1 base from V and 3 bases from J, the junction contained 2 bases not matched to a gene. The CDR3 is CASSEDRGRTDTQYF. CDR3 sequence (DNA): TGTGCCAGCAGTGAAGACAGGGGGCGGACAGATACGCAGTATTTT.

Worth noting for this clonotype: An end of the junction differs from the germline gene, which may be a read error. V gene TRBV19 combines with J gene TRBJ2-6; either TRBD1 or TRBD2 may fit D (6 bases each). CDR1 and CDR2 from the germline V gene are LNHDA and SQIVND (reference sequence). This CDR3 is built from 13 residues. CDR3 sequence reads: CATRGSGAHVLTF. CDR3 nucleotides: TGTGCCACAAGAGGTTCGGGGGCCCACGTCCTGACTTTC.